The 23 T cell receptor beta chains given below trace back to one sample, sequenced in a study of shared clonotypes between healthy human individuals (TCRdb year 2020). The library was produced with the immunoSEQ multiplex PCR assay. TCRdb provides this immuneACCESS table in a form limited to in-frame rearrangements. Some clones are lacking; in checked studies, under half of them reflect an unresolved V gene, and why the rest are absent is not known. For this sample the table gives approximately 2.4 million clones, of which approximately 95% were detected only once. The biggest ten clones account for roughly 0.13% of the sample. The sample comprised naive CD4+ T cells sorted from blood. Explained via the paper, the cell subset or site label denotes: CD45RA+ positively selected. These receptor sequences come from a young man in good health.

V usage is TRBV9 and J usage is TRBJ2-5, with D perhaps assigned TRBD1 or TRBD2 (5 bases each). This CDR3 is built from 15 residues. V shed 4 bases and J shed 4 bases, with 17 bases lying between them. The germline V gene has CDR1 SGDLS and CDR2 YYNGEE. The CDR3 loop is CASSPRGGLPETQYF. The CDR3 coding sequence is TGTGCCAGCAGCCCGAGGGGCGGTCTGCCAGAGACCCAGTACTTC.

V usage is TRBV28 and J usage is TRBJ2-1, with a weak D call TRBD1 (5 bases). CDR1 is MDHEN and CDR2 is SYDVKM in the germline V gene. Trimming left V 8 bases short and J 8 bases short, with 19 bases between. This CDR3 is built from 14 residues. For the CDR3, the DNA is TGTGCCAGCCAACCCAGGACACCTTTTGATGAGCAGTTCTTC. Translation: CASQPRTPFDEQFF.

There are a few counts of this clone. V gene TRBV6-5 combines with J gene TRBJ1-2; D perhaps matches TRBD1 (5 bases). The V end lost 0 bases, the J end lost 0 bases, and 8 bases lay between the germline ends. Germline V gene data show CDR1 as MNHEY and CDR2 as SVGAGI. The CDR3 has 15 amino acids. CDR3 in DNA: TGTGCCAGCAGTTACTCGAAGACAGCTAACTATGGCTACACCTTC. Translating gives CASSYSKTANYGYTF.

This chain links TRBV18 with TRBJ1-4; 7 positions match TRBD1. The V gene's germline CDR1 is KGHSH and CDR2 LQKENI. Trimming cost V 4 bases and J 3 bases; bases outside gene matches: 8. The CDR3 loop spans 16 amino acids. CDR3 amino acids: CASSLKGGSANEKLFF. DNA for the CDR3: TGTGCCAGCTCACTTAAAGGGGGCTCGGCTAATGAAAAACTGTTTTTT.

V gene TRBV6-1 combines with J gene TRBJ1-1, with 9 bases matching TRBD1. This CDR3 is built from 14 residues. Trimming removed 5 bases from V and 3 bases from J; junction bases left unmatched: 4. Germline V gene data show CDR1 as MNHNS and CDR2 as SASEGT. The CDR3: CASSSRDRDTEAFF. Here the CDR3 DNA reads TGTGCCAGCAGTAGCCGGGACAGGGACACTGAAGCTTTCTTT.

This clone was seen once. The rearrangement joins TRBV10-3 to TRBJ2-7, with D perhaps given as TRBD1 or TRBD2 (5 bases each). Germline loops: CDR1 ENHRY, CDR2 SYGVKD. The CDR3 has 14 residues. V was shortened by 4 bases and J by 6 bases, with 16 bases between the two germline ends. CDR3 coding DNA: TGTGCCATCAGTGGGGGGACGGTCTCGGGCGAGCAGTACTTC. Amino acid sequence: CAISGGTVSGEQYF.

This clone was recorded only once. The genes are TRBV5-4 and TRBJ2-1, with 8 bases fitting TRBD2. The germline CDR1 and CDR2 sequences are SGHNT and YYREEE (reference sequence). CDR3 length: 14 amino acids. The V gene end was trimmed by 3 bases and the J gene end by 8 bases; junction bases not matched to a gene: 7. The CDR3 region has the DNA TGTGCCAGCAGCTGGGGACTAGTTGGTCATGAGCAGTTCTTC. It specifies CASSWGLVGHEQFF.

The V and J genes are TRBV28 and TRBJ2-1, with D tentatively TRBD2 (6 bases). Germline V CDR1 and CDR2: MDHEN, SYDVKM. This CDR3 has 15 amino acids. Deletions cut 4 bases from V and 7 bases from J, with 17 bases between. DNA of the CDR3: TGTGCCAGCAGTTCCGGACTACCCCGCGGGAATGAGCAGTTCTTC. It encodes CASSSGLPRGNEQFF. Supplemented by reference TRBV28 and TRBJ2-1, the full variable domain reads DVKVTQSSRYLVKRTGEKVFLECVQDMDHENMFWYRQDPGLGLRLIYFSYDVKMKEKGDIPEGYSVSREKKERFSLILESASTNQTSMYLCASSSGLPRGNEQFFGPGTRLTVL.

The CDR3 nucleotides read TGTGCCAGCTCACCACGAGTGAGAAATGAAAAACTGTTTTTT. Encoded protein: CASSPRVRNEKLFF. The chain has TRBV18 and TRBJ1-4; no clear D. V was clipped by 1 base and J by 5 bases, with 8 bases between them. There are 14 residues in the CDR3. Germline V gene data show CDR1 as KGHSH and CDR2 as LQKENI.

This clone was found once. CDR3 in amino acids: CASSRKGDTNQPQHF. The CDR3 bases are TGTGCCAGCTCCCGAAAAGGGGACACAAATCAGCCCCAGCATTTT. The J gene is TRBJ1-5, the V gene TRBV18, with D possibly being TRBD1 (6 bases). Germline CDR1 is KGHSH and CDR2 is LQKENI. V lost 6 bases and J lost 4, with 16 bases in between. The CDR3 is 15 residues long.

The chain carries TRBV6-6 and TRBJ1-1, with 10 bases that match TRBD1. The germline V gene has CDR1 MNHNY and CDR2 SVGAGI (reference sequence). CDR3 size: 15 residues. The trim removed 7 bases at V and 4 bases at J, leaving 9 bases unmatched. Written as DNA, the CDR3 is TGTGCCAGCAAAAAAAGACAGGGGGCGCCCACTGAAGCTTTCTTT. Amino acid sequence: CASKKRQGAPTEAFF.

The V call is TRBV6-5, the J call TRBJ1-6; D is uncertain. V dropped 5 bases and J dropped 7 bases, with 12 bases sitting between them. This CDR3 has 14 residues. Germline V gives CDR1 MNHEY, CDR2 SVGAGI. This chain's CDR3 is CASSPTGANSPLHF. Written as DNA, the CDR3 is TGTGCCAGCAGTCCCACGGGTGCAAATTCACCCCTCCACTTT.

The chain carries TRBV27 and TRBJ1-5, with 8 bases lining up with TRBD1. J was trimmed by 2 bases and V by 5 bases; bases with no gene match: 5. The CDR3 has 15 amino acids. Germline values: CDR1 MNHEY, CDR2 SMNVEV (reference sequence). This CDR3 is CASSGGQGGNQPQHF. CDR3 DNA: TGTGCCAGCAGTGGCGGACAGGGAGGCAATCAGCCCCAGCATTTT.

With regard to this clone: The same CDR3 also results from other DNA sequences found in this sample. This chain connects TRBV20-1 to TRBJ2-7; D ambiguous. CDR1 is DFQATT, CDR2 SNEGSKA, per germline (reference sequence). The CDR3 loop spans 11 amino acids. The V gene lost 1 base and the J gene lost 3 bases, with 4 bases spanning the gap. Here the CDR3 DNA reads TGCAGTGCTAGAGGTAGCTACGAGCAGTACTTC. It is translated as CSARGSYEQYF.

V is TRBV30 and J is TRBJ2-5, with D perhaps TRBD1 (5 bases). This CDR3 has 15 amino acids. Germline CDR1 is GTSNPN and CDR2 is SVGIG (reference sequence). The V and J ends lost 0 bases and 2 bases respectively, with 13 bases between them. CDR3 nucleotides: TGTGCCTGGAGTGTAAGTCAGGACATGCAAGAGACCCAGTACTTC. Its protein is CAWSVSQDMQETQYF.

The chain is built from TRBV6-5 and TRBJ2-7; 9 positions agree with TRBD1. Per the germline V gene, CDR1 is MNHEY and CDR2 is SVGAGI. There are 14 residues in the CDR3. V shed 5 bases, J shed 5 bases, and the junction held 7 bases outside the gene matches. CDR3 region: CASSPGTGRNEQYF. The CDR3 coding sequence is TGTGCCAGCAGTCCCGGGACAGGGCGCAACGAGCAGTACTTC.

CDR3 loop: CASSPFDPQRGANVLTF. The CDR3 DNA reads TGTGCCAGCTCACCATTTGACCCCCAGAGAGGGGCCAACGTCCTGACTTTC. The chain couples TRBV18 to TRBJ2-6; no reliable D call. The ends were cut back, 2 bases at V and 4 bases at J, with 15 bases in the middle. Germline V gives CDR1 KGHSH, CDR2 LQKENI. The CDR3 runs 17 residues. Full variable domain (missing parts from reference TRBV18 and TRBJ2-6): NAGVMQNPRHLVRRRGQEARLRCSPMKGHSHVYWYRQLPEEGLKFMVYLQKENIIDESGMPKERFSAEFPKEGPSILRIQQVVRGDSAAYFCASSPFDPQRGANVLTFGAGSRLTVL.

The CDR3 is CASSTGHTEAFF. DNA for the CDR3: TGTGCCAGCTCAACAGGCCACACTGAAGCTTTCTTT. This rearrangement joins TRBV18 to TRBJ1-1; D may be TRBD1 (5 bases). V dropped 5 bases and J dropped 3 bases, with 7 bases sitting between them. This CDR3 has 12 amino acids. Germline CDR1 and CDR2: KGHSH and LQKENI.

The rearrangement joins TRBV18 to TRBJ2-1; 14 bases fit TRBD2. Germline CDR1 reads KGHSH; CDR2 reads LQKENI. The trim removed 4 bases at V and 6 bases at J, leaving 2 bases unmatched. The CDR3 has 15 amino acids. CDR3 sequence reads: CASSRGLAGGNEQFF. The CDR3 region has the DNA TGTGCCAGCTCACGTGGACTAGCGGGGGGCAATGAGCAGTTCTTC.

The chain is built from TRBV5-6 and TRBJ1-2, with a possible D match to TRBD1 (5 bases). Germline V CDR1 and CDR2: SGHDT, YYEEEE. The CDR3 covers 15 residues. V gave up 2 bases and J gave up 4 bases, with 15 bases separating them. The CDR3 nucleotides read TGTGCCAGCAGCTTCGGTCCAGGGCAGAGCTATGGCTACACCTTC. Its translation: CASSFGPGQSYGYTF.

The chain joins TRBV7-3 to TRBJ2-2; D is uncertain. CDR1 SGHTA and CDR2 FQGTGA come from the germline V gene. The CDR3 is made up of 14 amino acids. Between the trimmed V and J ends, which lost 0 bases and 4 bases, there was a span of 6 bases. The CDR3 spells CASSLTGITGELFF. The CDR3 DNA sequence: TGTGCCAGCAGCTTAACGGGGATCACCGGGGAGCTGTTTTTT.

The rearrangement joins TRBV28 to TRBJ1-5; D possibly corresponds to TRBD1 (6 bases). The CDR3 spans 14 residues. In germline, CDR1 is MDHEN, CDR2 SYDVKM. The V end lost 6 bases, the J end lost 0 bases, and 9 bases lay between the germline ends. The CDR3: CASRTGYSNQPQHF. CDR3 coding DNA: TGTGCCAGCAGGACAGGTTATAGCAATCAGCCCCAGCATTTT.

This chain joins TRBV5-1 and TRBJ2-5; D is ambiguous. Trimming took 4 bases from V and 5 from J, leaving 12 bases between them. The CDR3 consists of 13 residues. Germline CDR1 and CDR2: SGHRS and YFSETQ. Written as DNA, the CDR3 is TGCGCCAGCAGCCACGGGTATGGGGAGACCCAGTACTTC. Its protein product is CASSHGYGETQYF.